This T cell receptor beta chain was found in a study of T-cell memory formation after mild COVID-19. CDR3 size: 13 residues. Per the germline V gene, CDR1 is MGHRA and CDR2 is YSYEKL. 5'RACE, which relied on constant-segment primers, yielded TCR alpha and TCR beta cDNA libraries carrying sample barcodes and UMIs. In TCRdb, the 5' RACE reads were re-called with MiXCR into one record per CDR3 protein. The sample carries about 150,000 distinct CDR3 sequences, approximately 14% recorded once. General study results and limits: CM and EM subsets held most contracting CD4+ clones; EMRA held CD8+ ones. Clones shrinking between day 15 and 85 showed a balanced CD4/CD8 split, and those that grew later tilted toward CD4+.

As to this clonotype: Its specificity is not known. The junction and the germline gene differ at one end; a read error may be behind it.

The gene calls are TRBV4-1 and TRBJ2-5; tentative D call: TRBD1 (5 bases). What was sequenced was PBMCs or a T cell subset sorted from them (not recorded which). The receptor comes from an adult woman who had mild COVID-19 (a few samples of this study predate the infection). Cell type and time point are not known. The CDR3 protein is CASSPQGQGTQYF. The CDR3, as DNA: TGCGCCAGCAGCCCCCAGGGCCAAGGGACCCAGTACTTC.